The 17 T cell receptor beta chains listed next were all sequenced from one sample in a study of blood T cell repertoires in COVID-19. The assay was immunoSEQ multiplex PCR, and TCRdb's table has in-frame clones only and misses some. The sample holds 60,000 to 90,000 clones, roughly 84% seen once. The source material was peripheral blood. These receptors were collected from a man aged 50-60 years with acute or convalescent COVID-19.

This rearrangement joins TRBV6-1 to TRBJ1-3, with a possible D match to TRBD1 (6 bases). This CDR3 region has 15 residues. Germline V gives CDR1 MNHNS, CDR2 SASEGT. Trimming took off 5 bases at V and 0 bases at J, with 11 bases between the two ends. CDR3 in DNA: TGTGCCAGCAGTATTAGGACAGTCTCTGGAAACACCATATATTTT. This translates into CASSIRTVSGNTIYF.

V gene TRBV20-1 combines with J gene TRBJ2-7; 8 bases match TRBD1. Germline V gene lookup returns CDR1 DFQATT and CDR2 SNEGSKA (reference sequence). CDR3 length: 15 amino acids. The V gene end was trimmed by 3 bases and the J gene end by 2 bases; junction bases not matched to a gene: 9. CDR3 coding DNA: TGCAGTGCTAGTGGTGGACAGGGATTGCCCTACGAGCAGTACTTC. Protein sequence: CSASGGQGLPYEQYF.

This clone was detected once. V is TRBV5-4 and J is TRBJ1-2, with 7 bases lining up with TRBD1. V lost 0 bases to trimming and J lost 7 bases; unmatched junction nucleotides: 6. CDR1 is SGHNT, CDR2 YYREEE, per germline (reference sequence). The CDR3 loop spans 14 amino acids. The CDR3 coding sequence is TGTGCCAGCAGCTTGGGACAGGGCCCCACTGGCTACACCTTC. Its translation is CASSLGQGPTGYTF. Based on the CDR3 plus reference TRBV5-4 and TRBJ1-2, the full variable domain is ETGVTQSPTHLIKTRGQQVTLRCSSQSGHNTVSWYQQALGQGPQFIFQYYREEENGRGNFPPRFSGLQFPNYSSELNVNALELDDSALYLCASSLGQGPTGYTFGSGTRLTVV.

This clone appeared a few times. The rearrangement uses TRBV7-2 and TRBJ2-7, with D unresolved. CDR3 length equals 13 residues. CDR1 SGHTA and CDR2 FQGNSA come from the germline V gene. V dropped 4 bases and J dropped 3 bases, with 10 bases sitting between them. The CDR3 reads CASSYKNHYEQYF. In nucleotides, the CDR3 is TGTGCCAGCAGCTACAAAAACCACTACGAGCAGTACTTC.

Of note for this clone: A junction end diverges from the germline sequence, so it may reflect a read error. The chain employs TRBV2 and TRBJ1-5, with D perhaps TRBD1 (5 bases). The CDR3 consists of 13 residues. Germline values: CDR1 SNHLY, CDR2 FYNNEI. CDR3: CASSETGSGPLHF. DNA for the CDR3: TGTGCCAGCAGTGAAACTGGGTCAGGGCCCCTGCATTTT.

V is TRBV6-5 and J is TRBJ2-2; 7 bases agree with TRBD2. The germline V gene encodes CDR1 MNHEY and CDR2 SVGAGI. This CDR3 comprises 15 residues. Trimming removed 5 bases from V and 5 bases from J; junction bases left unmatched: 8. The CDR3 reads CASSTLAAGTGELFF. The CDR3 coding sequence is TGTGCCAGCAGTACCCTAGCGGCGGGGACCGGGGAGCTGTTTTTT.

The chain has TRBV4-2 and TRBJ2-5; possibly TRBD2 for D (5 bases). V was trimmed by 1 base and J by 3 bases, leaving 12 bases between them. Germline V gene data show CDR1 as LGHNA and CDR2 as YNFKEQ. The CDR3 contains 15 residues. CDR3 residues: CASSQGWAGEETQYF. DNA for the CDR3: TGTGCCAGCAGCCAAGGGTGGGCGGGTGAAGAGACCCAGTACTTC.

The chain joins TRBV18 to TRBJ2-1, with 7 bases identical to TRBD1. J lost 9 bases, V lost 2 bases, and 16 bases had no gene match. This CDR3 contains 17 residues. The germline V gene encodes CDR1 KGHSH and CDR2 LQKENI. Here the CDR3 DNA reads TGTGCCAGCTCACCAACGCAGGGGGAAAGGACAATCAGTGAGCAGTTCTTC. This sequence encodes CASSPTQGERTISEQFF.

The chain joins TRBV4-3 to TRBJ2-7; 9 bases are a match to TRBD1. Germline assignment: CDR1 LGHNA and CDR2 YSLEER. V shed 3 bases, J shed 6 bases, and the junction held 3 bases outside the gene matches. The CDR3 spans 13 residues. The CDR3 DNA is TGCGCCAGCAGCCATAACAGGGGGCTCGAGCAGTACTTC. Its protein is CASSHNRGLEQYF.

The genes are TRBV4-2 and TRBJ2-1; maybe TRBD1 (5 bases). The CDR3 runs to 15 residues. CDR1 and CDR2 (germline): LGHNA, YNFKEQ. Trimming took off 0 bases at V and 4 bases at J, with 10 bases between the two ends. The CDR3 region has the DNA TGTGCCAGCAGCCAAGACCCAGGGCTTTACAATGAGCAGTTCTTC. It specifies CASSQDPGLYNEQFF.

V usage is TRBV24-1 and J usage is TRBJ2-1; 8 bases are shared with TRBD1. J was trimmed by 5 bases and V by 6 bases; bases with no gene match: 8. Germline V lookup: CDR1 KGHDR, CDR2 SFDVKD. The CDR3 is 15 residues long. This CDR3 reads CATSRGTGWDNEQFF. Written as DNA, the CDR3 is TGTGCCACCAGTAGGGGGACAGGATGGGACAATGAGCAGTTCTTC.

The V call is TRBV6-5, the J call TRBJ1-2, with D possibly matching TRBD1 (5 bases). CDR1 MNHEY and CDR2 SVGAGI come from the germline V gene. The V end lost 0 bases, the J end lost 2 bases, and 10 bases lay between the germline ends. This CDR3 comprises 15 residues. CDR3 loop: CASSYSSGGNYGYTF. In nucleotides, the CDR3 is TGTGCCAGCAGTTACTCGTCGGGGGGGAACTATGGCTACACCTTC.

The rearrangement joins TRBV18 to TRBJ2-7; possible D gene TRBD2, 6 bases. There are 16 residues in the CDR3. V shed 2 bases and J shed 4 bases, with 18 bases lying between them. Germline loops: CDR1 KGHSH, CDR2 LQKENI. CDR3 loop: CASSPTRIGGRYEQYF. CDR3 coding DNA: TGTGCCAGCTCACCAACACGGATCGGGGGTAGGTACGAGCAGTACTTC.

This chain links TRBV19 with TRBJ2-3; TRBD2 aligns across 12 bases. Germline loops: CDR1 LNHDA, CDR2 SQIVND (reference sequence). V lost 6 bases to trimming and J lost 2 bases; unmatched junction nucleotides: 6. This CDR3 region has 16 residues. CDR3: CASRPGLAGSTDTQYF. CDR3 sequence (DNA): TGTGCCAGTAGACCTGGACTAGCGGGGTCCACAGATACGCAGTATTTT.

This clone was observed a handful of times. The chain combines TRBV3-1 (or the pseudogene TRBV3-2) with TRBJ2-5; D is uncertain. The CDR3 is made up of 15 amino acids. Trimming shortened V by 5 bases and J by 5 bases, and 18 bases separated the two germline ends. The germline gives CDR1 LGHDT, CDR2 YNNKEL (reference sequence). The CDR3 reads CASSYATRSAETQYF. The CDR3 DNA follows: TGTGCCAGCAGCTACGCCACCCGGAGTGCGGAGACCCAGTACTTC.

CDR3 DNA sequence: TGTGCCAGCAGTTACCCCGAGATGAACACTGAAGCTTTCTTT. It is translated as CASSYPEMNTEAFF. The genes are TRBV6-5 and TRBJ1-1; D is unresolved. The CDR3 totals 14 residues. Germline V lookup: CDR1 MNHEY, CDR2 SVGAGI. The V gene lost 2 bases and the J gene lost 0 bases, with 7 bases spanning the gap.

The DNA of the CDR3 is TGTGCCAGCAGCCACCCGACAGGGGGCTATGGCTACACCTTC. It encodes CASSHPTGGYGYTF. This sequence joins TRBV5-6 and TRBJ1-2; TRBD1 matches 9 bases. V was clipped by 4 bases and J by 4 bases; unmatched bases: 5. The CDR3 length is 14 residues. Germline values: CDR1 SGHDT, CDR2 YYEEEE.